The 15 T cell receptor beta chains below were found in one sample sequenced in a study of CD8 T cells in ankylosing spondylitis. TCRdb re-analysed the 5' RACE reads in MiXCR, keeping a single row per CDR3 protein. The sample consists of under 200,000 distinct CDR3 sequences, 11% of them appearing once. The sequencing input was blood, either unsorted or a sorted T cell fraction (not recorded which). The receptors derive from a male donor with ankylosing spondylitis or in good health (not recorded which).

This clonotype was observed at least ten times. V and J are TRBV20-1 and TRBJ2-7; no clear D gene. CDR1 is DFQATT, CDR2 SNEGSKA, per germline (reference sequence). V lost 3 bases and J lost 4, with 13 bases in between. The CDR3 length is 13 residues. The CDR3 DNA is TGCAGTGCTAGTGACCCCATGTGGTACGAGCAGTACTTC. Residues: CSASDPMWYEQYF.

The genes are TRBV7-2 and TRBJ2-7, with 7 bases aligning to TRBD2. The germline V gene has CDR1 SGHTA and CDR2 FQGNSA. The CDR3 sequence is 14 residues long. Losses at the gene ends were 1 base for V and 3 bases for J; bases not matched to a gene: 3. The CDR3 DNA follows: TGTGCCAGCAGCTTAGGCGGGAGTGTCTACGAGCAGTACTTC. Protein product: CASSLGGSVYEQYF.

This clonotype was counted many times. The junction and the germline gene differ at one end; a read error may be behind it. The chain has TRBV9 and TRBJ2-3, with 8 nucleotides matching TRBD1. Germline-derived CDR1 and CDR2 are SGDLS and YYNGEE. The CDR3 length is 13 residues. The CDR3 here is CASSDPGTGTQYF. The CDR3 DNA is TGTGCCAGCAGCGATCCCGGGACAGGTACGCAGTATTTT.

This clonotype was counted ten times or more. V gene TRBV6-1 combines with J gene TRBJ1-2; D may be TRBD1 (5 bases). CDR1 and CDR2 (germline): MNHNS, SASEGT. The ends were cut back, 6 bases at V and 5 bases at J, with 25 bases in the middle. The CDR3 consists of 17 residues. The CDR3 region is CASSQQFSTGAGYGYTF. The CDR3 DNA follows: TGTGCCAGCAGCCAGCAGTTTTCCACTGGGGCGGGGTATGGCTACACCTTC.

This clonotype occurred many times. The J gene is TRBJ2-7, the V gene TRBV29-1, with TRBD1 as a possible D gene (5 bases). The CDR3 has 14 amino acids. V was pared by 4 bases and J by 3 bases, with 16 bases between. Germline loops: CDR1 SQVTM, CDR2 ANQGSEA. The CDR3 DNA follows: TGCAGCGTTGGGGTTGTCGACAGATTCTACGAGCAGTACTTC. Translating gives CSVGVVDRFYEQYF.

This clonotype has at least ten counts. The chain has TRBV5-1 and TRBJ2-5; 8 bases fit TRBD1. Germline-derived CDR1 and CDR2 are SGHRS and YFSETQ. After removal of 2 bases from V and 4 bases from J, the junction contained 10 bases not matched to a gene. This CDR3 is 16 amino acids long. CDR3 protein: CASSLGQGALPETQYF. In nucleotides, the CDR3 is TGCGCCAGCAGCTTAGGGCAGGGGGCCCTCCCAGAGACCCAGTACTTC. The full variable domain, in which reference TRBV5-1 and TRBJ2-5 provide the parts outside the CDR3, is KAGVTQTPRYLIKTRGQQVTLSCSPISGHRSVSWYQQTPGQGLQFLFEYFSETQRNKGNFPGRFSGRQFSNSRSEMNVSTLELGDSALYLCASSLGQGALPETQYFGPGTRLLVL.

This clonotype was counted a few times. The chain couples TRBV6-2 or TRBV6-3 to TRBJ1-1; 8 nucleotides match TRBD1. Trimming at V came to 4 bases and at J to 10 bases, leaving 2 bases not matched to a gene. The CDR3 has 11 residues. CDR1 and CDR2 from the germline V gene are MNHEY and SVGEGT. CDR3 nucleotide sequence: TGTGCCAGCAGTTTCGGGACAGGAGCTTTCTTT. Its protein product is CASSFGTGAFF.

V is TRBV19 and J is TRBJ2-7, with D perhaps TRBD1 or TRBD2 (5 bases each). Trimming left V 6 bases short and J 2 bases short, with 14 bases between. Germline CDR1 is LNHDA and CDR2 is SQIVND (reference sequence). The CDR3 totals 14 residues. The CDR3 region is CASSLRDAAYEQYF. CDR3 coding DNA: TGTGCCAGTAGCCTACGGGACGCCGCCTACGAGCAGTACTTC.

This clonotype was observed many times. The J gene is TRBJ1-5, the V gene TRBV5-6; D gene unclear. CDR3 length: 14 amino acids. V was shortened by 1 base and J by 3 bases, with 8 bases between the two germline ends. Germline V CDR1 and CDR2: SGHDT, YYEEEE. CDR3 DNA sequence: TGTGCCAGCAGCTTGAAATGGGACAATCAGCCCCAGCATTTT. This encodes CASSLKWDNQPQHF.

This chain connects TRBV3-1 to TRBJ2-5; no reliable D call. Deletions cut 2 bases from V and 6 bases from J, with 10 bases between. Germline CDR1 LGHDT, CDR2 YNNKEL (reference sequence). The CDR3 runs 13 residues. As DNA, the CDR3 is TGTGCCAGCAGCCAATACTCCAAAAAGACCCAGTACTTC. Residues: CASSQYSKKTQYF.

This clonotype was found many times. CDR3 protein: CSARDGRGKGANEKLFF. CDR3 coding DNA: TGCAGTGCTAGAGACGGGAGGGGTAAAGGGGCTAATGAAAAACTGTTTTTT. The V and J genes are TRBV20-1 and TRBJ1-4; a possible D gene is TRBD1 (5 bases). CDR3 size: 17 residues. Germline V lookup: CDR1 DFQATT, CDR2 SNEGSKA (reference sequence). Deletions cut 0 bases from V and 3 bases from J, with 17 bases between.

This clonotype occurred a few times. The chain couples TRBV2 to TRBJ2-5, with 8 bases that match TRBD1. The CDR3 loop spans 14 amino acids. Germline V CDR1 and CDR2: SNHLY, FYNNEI. Unmatched junction bases numbered 6, after V lost 5 bases and J lost 4 bases. CDR3 amino acids: CASSRQGRRETQYF. The CDR3 DNA is TGTGCCAGCAGTCGACAGGGGAGAAGAGAGACCCAGTACTTC.

This sequence joins TRBV6-5 and TRBJ1-5, with 7 bases aligning to TRBD1. This CDR3 region has 15 residues. The ends lost 5 bases at V and 4 bases at J; junction bases unmatched: 8. From germline, CDR1 is MNHEY and CDR2 SVGAGI. In nucleotides, the CDR3 is TGTGCCAGCAGTACCTCCGGGACAGCGAATCAGCCCCAGCATTTT. Translating it yields CASSTSGTANQPQHF.

The chain employs TRBV7-8 and TRBJ2-5, with 12 bases lining up with TRBD2. With V trimmed by 5 bases and J by 1 base, 5 bases remained unmatched. Germline V gene data show CDR1 as SGHVS and CDR2 as FQNEAQ. The CDR3 is 16 residues long. CDR3 nucleotides: TGTGCCAGCAGCATCCTAGCGGGAGGGCTCCAAGAGACCCAGTACTTC. Protein: CASSILAGGLQETQYF.

This clonotype has a handful of counts. The chain couples TRBV5-1 to TRBJ2-7; 9 nucleotides agree with TRBD2. The CDR3 contains 15 residues. Germline loops: CDR1 SGHRS, CDR2 YFSETQ. Trimming took 1 base from V and 6 from J; bases not matched to a gene: 8. The CDR3 DNA follows: TGCGCCAGCAGCTTGAACAGCGGGAGGTCGGGCGAGCAGTACTTC. Translated, it gives CASSLNSGRSGEQYF.